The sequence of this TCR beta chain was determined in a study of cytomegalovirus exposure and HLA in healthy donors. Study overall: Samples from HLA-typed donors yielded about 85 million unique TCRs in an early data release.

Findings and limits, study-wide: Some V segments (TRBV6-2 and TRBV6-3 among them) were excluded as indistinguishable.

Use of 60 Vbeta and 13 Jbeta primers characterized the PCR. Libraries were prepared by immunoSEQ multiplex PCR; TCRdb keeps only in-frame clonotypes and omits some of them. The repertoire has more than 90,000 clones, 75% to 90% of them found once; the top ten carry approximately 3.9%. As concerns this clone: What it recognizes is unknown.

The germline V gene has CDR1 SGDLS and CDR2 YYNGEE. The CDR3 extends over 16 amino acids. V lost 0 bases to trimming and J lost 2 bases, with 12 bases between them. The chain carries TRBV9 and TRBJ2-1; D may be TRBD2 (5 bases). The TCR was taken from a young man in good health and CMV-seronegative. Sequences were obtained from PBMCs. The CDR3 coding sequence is TGTGCCAGCAGCGTAGGAGGGAGAGAGGCCTACAATGAGCAGTTCTTC. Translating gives CASSVGGREAYNEQFF. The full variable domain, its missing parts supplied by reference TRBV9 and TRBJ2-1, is DSGVTQTPKHLITATGQRVTLRCSPRSGDLSVYWYQQSLDQGLQFLIQYYNGEERAKGNILERFSAQQFPDLHSELNLSSLELGDSALYFCASSVGGREAYNEQFFGPGTRLTVL.